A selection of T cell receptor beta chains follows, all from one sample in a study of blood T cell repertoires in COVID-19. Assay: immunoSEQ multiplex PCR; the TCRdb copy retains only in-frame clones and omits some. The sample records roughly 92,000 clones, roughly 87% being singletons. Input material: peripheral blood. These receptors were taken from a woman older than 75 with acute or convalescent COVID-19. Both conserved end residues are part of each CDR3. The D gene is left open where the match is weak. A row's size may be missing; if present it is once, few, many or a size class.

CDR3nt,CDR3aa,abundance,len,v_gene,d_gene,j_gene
TGTGCCAGCAGTTTAGCGCAGGGGGCAATCCAGTACTTC,CASSLAQGAIQYF,-,13,TRBV12-3/TRBV12-4,TRBD1,TRBJ2-5
TGTGCCAGCAGTGAGGCTCGGGGGATGTTCTACGAGCAGTACTTC,CASSEARGMFYEQYF,-,15,TRBV2,-,TRBJ2-7
TGCAGCGTTCGACAGGGGGATGGCTACACCTTC,CSVRQGDGYTF,-,11,TRBV29-1,TRBD1,TRBJ1-2
TGTGCCAGTAGTACGGACAGGGCAGCTTTCTTT,CASSTDRAAFF,once,11,TRBV19,TRBD1,TRBJ1-1
TGTGCCTGGAATAAGGGGAGGGAAGCTTTCTTT,CAWNKGREAFF,-,11,TRBV30,-,TRBJ1-1
TGTGCCAGCAGCCAACAGGGGACAGATACGCAGTATTTT,CASSQQGTDTQYF,-,13,TRBV9,TRBD1,TRBJ2-3
TGTGCCAGCTCCTCCCAATCCCCGGGACTAGCGAGTGACGAGCAGTACTTC,CASSSQSPGLASDEQYF,-,17,TRBV18,TRBD2,TRBJ2-7
TGTGCCGAAGGAGGGGGGGGCTATGGCTACACCTTC,CAEGGGGYGYTF,-,12,TRBV19,-,TRBJ1-2
TGTGCCAGCAGCCAAGGCCGACAGGGGAACACTGAAGCTTTCTTT,CASSQGRQGNTEAFF,-,15,TRBV3-1/TRBV3-2,TRBD1,TRBJ1-1
TGTGCCTGCCGGGAAGGGGGCTCAGATACGCAGTATTTT,CACREGGSDTQYF,-,13,TRBV2,TRBD1,TRBJ2-3
TGTGCCAGCAGCTTCCAGGAGGGGGAGACCCAGTACTTC,CASSFQEGETQYF,-,13,TRBV7-3,-,TRBJ2-5
TGCGCCAGCAGCTACCAGAAACCGGGATCAACCCTAGAAGCCGACGAGCAGTACTTC,CASSYQKPGSTLEADEQYF,-,19,TRBV5-1,-,TRBJ2-7
TGTGCCTGGAGCCCCGCGATTGATGAGCAGTTCTTC,CAWSPAIDEQFF,-,12,TRBV30,-,TRBJ2-1
TGCGCCAGCAGCTTGGGCCGACAGGGAAGCACAGATACGCAGTATTTT,CASSLGRQGSTDTQYF,-,16,TRBV5-1,TRBD1,TRBJ2-3
TGTGCCAGTAGGAGCGGGGCCCATGGGAACACTGAAGCTTTCTTT,CASRSGAHGNTEAFF,-,15,TRBV19,-,TRBJ1-1
TGTGCCAGCAGTGAAAGGGGGGGTGAGCAGTTCTTC,CASSERGGEQFF,-,12,TRBV6-1,-,TRBJ2-1
TGTGCCAGCAGCTATAGGGGACTAGCGATGCCCCAAGAGACCCAGTACTTC,CASSYRGLAMPQETQYF,-,17,TRBV7-2,TRBD2,TRBJ2-5
TGCGCCAGCAGCTTGGATGGGCCCAACACAGATACGCAGTATTTT,CASSLDGPNTDTQYF,-,15,TRBV5-1,-,TRBJ2-3
TGTGCTAGCAGCTTGGGGACTAGCGGGGGGAACACCGGGGAGCTGTTTTTT,CASSLGTSGGNTGELFF,-,17,TRBV7-7,TRBD2,TRBJ2-2
TGTGCCATCACCGAGGGACAGGGGGAGCTTAACGTCCTGACTTTC,CAITEGQGELNVLTF,-,15,TRBV10-3,TRBD1,TRBJ2-6
TGTGCCCGGCGACACACTGTCTATGGCTACACCTTC,CARRHTVYGYTF,few,12,TRBV30,-,TRBJ1-2
TGTGCCAGCAGCCTAACTGAGCGGGACTCCTACGAGCAGTACTTC,CASSLTERDSYEQYF,once,15,TRBV4-2,TRBD2,TRBJ2-7
TGTGCCAGTAAAGCGGACGGATCCGAAATTGATGGCTACACCTTC,CASKADGSEIDGYTF,-,15,TRBV19,-,TRBJ1-2
TGCGCCAGCAGCCAAGGTACAGGGGGGAGTGTCTCACCCCTCCACTTT,CASSQGTGGSVSPLHF,-,16,TRBV4-3,TRBD1,TRBJ1-6
TGTGCCAGTAGTATTCGGGGGGAGCATCAGCCCCAGCATTTT,CASSIRGEHQPQHF,-,14,TRBV19,-,TRBJ1-5
TGTGCCATCAGTGACCAGCGGCGAGAGCAGTTCTTC,CAISDQRREQFF,-,12,TRBV10-3,-,TRBJ2-1
TGTGCCAGCTCACCTTCTCAGGGGCCAAGGGAGACCCAGTACTTC,CASSPSQGPRETQYF,-,15,TRBV18,-,TRBJ2-5
TGTGCCAGCAGTGACTTCCGCTACGAGCAGTACTTC,CASSDFRYEQYF,-,12,TRBV6-4,-,TRBJ2-7
TGTGCCATCAGACAGGGGGCCAATGAGCAGTTCTTC,CAIRQGANEQFF,-,12,TRBV10-3,TRBD1,TRBJ2-1
TGTGCCAGCCGGGGACAGGGACGGACTGAAGCTTTCTTT,CASRGQGRTEAFF,-,13,TRBV27,TRBD1,TRBJ1-1